Listed below are T cell receptor beta chains from one sample, sequenced in a study of a mutant IDH1 vaccine in newly diagnosed glioma. The data were produced by immunoSEQ multiplex PCR, yet TCRdb's version contains in-frame clones alone and is incomplete. The profile shows tens of thousands of clones, 78% of them singletons. Which antigens these TCRs recognize remains unknown. The sequencing here drew on PBMCs, taken from a glioma patient whose treatment included an IDH1 peptide vaccine. Receptors originate from a woman aged 40 to 55 with glioma. Some clones in this sample may be carry-over from other donors' samples. CDR3s include the opening cysteine and the closing phenylalanine or tryptophan. D genes are given only for firm matches. For some rows the clone size is stated as once, few or many, or as a class when expanded; others skip it.

CDR3aa	CDR3nt	j_gene	v_gene	d_gene	abundance
CASSVKVNTEAFF	TGTGCCAGCAGCGTAAAGGTGAACACTGAAGCTTTCTTT	TRBJ1-1	TRBV9	NA	NA
CASSEAGLNQPQHF	TGTGCCAGCAGTGAGGCAGGCCTTAATCAGCCCCAGCATTTT	TRBJ1-5	TRBV25-1	NA	NA
CASSSYRGTEAFF	TGTGCCAGCAGCTCGTACAGGGGCACTGAAGCTTTCTTT	TRBJ1-1	TRBV11-2	TRBD1	NA
CASSQTGVEQYF	TGTGCCAGCAGCCAAACAGGGGTCGAGCAGTACTTC	TRBJ2-7	TRBV5-4	TRBD1	NA
CASSVDGSNYNEQFF	TGTGCCAGCAGCGTAGACGGGAGTAATTACAATGAGCAGTTCTTC	TRBJ2-1	TRBV9	NA	NA
CSALQGAAYGYTF	TGCAGCGCCTTGCAGGGGGCGGCCTATGGCTACACCTTC	TRBJ1-2	TRBV29-1	TRBD1	NA
CASSEGSAAGNTIYF	TGTGCCAGCTCCGAAGGGTCGGCGGCTGGAAACACCATATATTTT	TRBJ1-3	TRBV18	NA	NA
CASRTGIGRGTGELFF	TGTGCCAGTAGAACAGGGATAGGAAGGGGCACCGGGGAGCTGTTTTTT	TRBJ2-2	TRBV19	NA	once
CSVAWTATNEKLFF	TGCAGCGTTGCATGGACCGCAACTAATGAAAAACTGTTTTTT	TRBJ1-4	TRBV29-1	NA	NA
CASKMRNTEAFF	TGTGCCAGCAAAATGAGGAACACTGAAGCTTTCTTT	TRBJ1-1	TRBV6-5	NA	NA
CAISESGAGGGDTQYF	TGTGCCATCAGTGAGTCAGGAGCGGGGGGCGGAGATACGCAGTATTTT	TRBJ2-3	TRBV10-3	TRBD2	NA
CASSPPGTRSANEQFF	TGTGCCAGCAGCCCTCCCGGGACTAGGTCTGCCAATGAGCAGTTCTTC	TRBJ2-1	TRBV5-4	TRBD2	NA
CASSGTGEGYTF	TGCGCCAGCAGCGGCACAGGGGAGGGCTACACCTTC	TRBJ1-2	TRBV5-1	TRBD1	NA
CASSPGGLNTEAFF	TGTGCCAGCAGCCCTGGGGGGTTGAACACTGAAGCTTTCTTT	TRBJ1-1	TRBV7-2	NA	NA
CASSQGSGHTDTQYF	TGCGCCAGCAGCCAGGGGTCGGGCCACACAGATACGCAGTATTTT	TRBJ2-3	TRBV4-3	NA	NA
CASWAFSYEQYF	TGTGCCAGTTGGGCGTTCTCCTACGAGCAGTACTTC	TRBJ2-7	TRBV6-5	NA	NA
CASSLGGSTNEKLFF	TGTGCCAGCAGCTTGGGGGGCTCAACTAATGAAAAACTGTTTTTT	TRBJ1-4	TRBV5-6	NA	NA
CASSDQGSPVTYEQYF	TGTGCCAGCAGTGACCAGGGCTCCCCGGTCACCTACGAGCAGTACTTC	TRBJ2-7	TRBV25-1	NA	NA
CASHLGGTQYF	TGTGCCAGCCATTTAGGGGGTACGCAGTATTTT	TRBJ2-3	TRBV6-6	NA	NA
CASSLSVTSAETQYF	TGTGCCAGCAGTTTATCGGTAACTTCGGCGGAGACCCAGTACTTC	TRBJ2-5	TRBV27	NA	once
CASSQRYTGELFF	TGTGCCAGCAGCCAACGCTACACCGGGGAGCTGTTTTTT	TRBJ2-2	TRBV4-2	NA	once
CAGRDRYRLAGNTIYF	TGTGCCGGCCGGGACAGATATCGTTTGGCTGGAAACACCATATATTTT	TRBJ1-3	TRBV5-6	TRBD1	NA